These 9 T cell receptor beta chains share one sample of origin, sequenced in a study of response to subunit inactivated influenza vaccine. TCRdb reanalysed the RT-PCR reads using MiXCR and keeps one entry per CDR3 protein. The sample includes around 650,000 distinct CDR3 sequences, 15% to 17% seen only once; the top ten take roughly 11%. The specimen comprised PBMCs from blood, sampled about 13 days after vaccination. The receptor source for this set is a man aged 45-60 years who received an inactivated influenza vaccine.

This clonotype was detected only a few times. The chain links TRBV4-2 to TRBJ2-7; TRBD2 aligns across 8 bases. CDR3 size: 15 residues. The V gene end was trimmed by 1 base and the J gene end by 5 bases; junction bases not matched to a gene: 7. CDR1 is LGHNA, CDR2 YNFKEQ, per germline. The CDR3 DNA reads TGTGCCAGCAGCCAAGTTAAGACTAGCGTACACGAGCAGTACTTC. It encodes CASSQVKTSVHEQYF.

This clonotype was seen only a few times. The chain carries TRBV15 and TRBJ2-3; D gene unclear. This CDR3 is 14 amino acids long. V was clipped by 0 bases and J by 0 bases, with 4 bases between them. From germline, CDR1 is LNHNV and CDR2 YYDKDF (reference sequence). The CDR3 loop is CATSRDDSTDTQYF. The CDR3 DNA sequence: TGTGCCACCAGCAGAGATGACAGCACAGATACGCAGTATTTT.

The table lists this clonotype with a few counts. The chain combines TRBV29-1 with TRBJ2-1; no clear D. V lost 4 bases to trimming and J lost 8 bases, with 27 bases between them. Germline CDR1 reads SQVTM; CDR2 reads ANQGSEA. This CDR3 has 17 amino acids. CDR3 protein: CSVVPRSAGPLIHEQFF. DNA of the CDR3: TGCAGCGTTGTTCCGAGATCAGCCGGGCCCCTGATCCATGAGCAGTTCTTC.

The rearrangement uses TRBV5-1 and TRBJ2-1; 8 bases align to TRBD2. Per germline, CDR1 SGHRS and CDR2 YFSETQ. Germline trimming cut 3 bases from V and 4 bases from J; bases unmatched to any gene: 15. The CDR3 extends over 18 amino acids. CDR3 amino acids: CASSYPRGGTKIYNEQFF. The CDR3 DNA reads TGCGCCAGCAGCTATCCACGGGGGGGGACAAAGATTTACAATGAGCAGTTCTTC.

This clonotype was detected a few times. This chain joins TRBV7-2 and TRBJ2-7, with D hard to call. Germline V gene data show CDR1 as SGHTA and CDR2 as FQGNSA. The CDR3 length is 14 residues. The V end was cut by 4 bases, the J end by 0 bases, with 10 bases between. This CDR3 is CASSSDTTSYEQYF. CDR3 nucleotides: TGTGCCAGCAGCTCCGACACCACCTCCTACGAGCAGTACTTC. Based on the CDR3 plus reference TRBV7-2 and TRBJ2-7, the full variable domain is GAGVSQSPSNKVTEKGKDVELRCDPISGHTALYWYRQSLGQGLEFLIYFQGNSAPDKSGLPSDRFSAERTGGSVSTLTIQRTQQEDSAVYLCASSSDTTSYEQYFGPGTRLTVT.

The CDR3 DNA sequence: TGCGCCAGCAGCCAAGCGGACAGACAAAATGAAAAACTGTTTTTT. This codes for CASSQADRQNEKLFF. The V call is TRBV4-1, the J call TRBJ1-4; perhaps TRBD1 as D (6 bases). This CDR3 spans 15 amino acids. Germline V gives CDR1 MGHRA, CDR2 YSYEKL. V was trimmed by 1 base and J by 5 bases, leaving 11 bases between them.

The chain combines TRBV20-1 with TRBJ2-5; D possibly corresponds to TRBD2 (6 bases). The length of the CDR3 is 14 residues. V lost 2 bases and J 2 bases, leaving 12 bases between the germline ends. The V gene's germline CDR1 is DFQATT and CDR2 SNEGSKA (reference sequence). This CDR3 reads CSARSRDSQETQYF. CDR3 sequence (DNA): TGCAGTGCTAGATCCCGGGACTCACAAGAGACCCAGTACTTC.

The rearrangement uses TRBV7-3 and TRBJ2-1; TRBD2 agrees at 8 bases. Trimming at V came to 4 bases and at J to 6 bases, leaving 14 bases not matched to a gene. This CDR3 spans 17 amino acids. The germline CDR1 and CDR2 sequences are SGHTA and FQGTGA. This CDR3 is CASSSGGGAGGFNEQFF. The CDR3 DNA is TGTGCCAGCAGCTCCGGGGGCGGGGCGGGAGGTTTCAATGAGCAGTTCTTC.

This clonotype was found many times. The V and J genes are TRBV24-1 and TRBJ2-3; possible D gene TRBD1, 7 bases. The germline V and J ends were trimmed by 10 bases and 4 bases, with 26 bases remaining between them. The CDR3 is 17 amino acids. In germline, CDR1 is KGHDR, CDR2 SFDVKD. CDR3 sequence: CATEGMRDSKNPDTQYF. The CDR3 DNA follows: TGTGCCACGGAAGGCATGCGGGACAGCAAAAATCCAGATACGCAGTATTTT.